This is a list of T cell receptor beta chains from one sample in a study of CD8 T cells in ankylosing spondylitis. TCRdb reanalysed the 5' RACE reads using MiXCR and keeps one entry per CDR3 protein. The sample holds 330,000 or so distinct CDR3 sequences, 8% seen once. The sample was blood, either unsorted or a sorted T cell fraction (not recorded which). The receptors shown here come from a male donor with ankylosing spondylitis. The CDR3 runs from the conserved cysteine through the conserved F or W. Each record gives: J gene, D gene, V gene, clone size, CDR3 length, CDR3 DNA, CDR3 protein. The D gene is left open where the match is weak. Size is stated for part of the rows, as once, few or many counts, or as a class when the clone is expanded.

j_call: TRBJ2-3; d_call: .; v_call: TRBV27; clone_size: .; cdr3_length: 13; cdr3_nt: TGTGCCAGCAGTACCGGGTACATAGATACGCAGTATTTT; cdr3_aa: CASSTGYIDTQYF
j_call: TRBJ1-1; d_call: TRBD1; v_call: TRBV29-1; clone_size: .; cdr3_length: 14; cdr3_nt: TGCAGCGCCGGGACAGGGGCTGTTCTCGCTGAAGCTTTCTTT; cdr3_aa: CSAGTGAVLAEAFF
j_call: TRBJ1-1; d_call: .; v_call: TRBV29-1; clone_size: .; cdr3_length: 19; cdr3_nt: TGCAGCGTTGTTGGAGGGGCGTTCGGGAGAGGGATAATGAACACTGAAGCTTTCTTT; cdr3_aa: CSVVGGAFGRGIMNTEAFF
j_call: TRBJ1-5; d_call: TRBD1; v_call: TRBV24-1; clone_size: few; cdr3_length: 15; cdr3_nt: TGTGCCACCAGCGCCAGGACAGGTCTCCATCAGCCCCAGCATTTT; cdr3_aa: CATSARTGLHQPQHF
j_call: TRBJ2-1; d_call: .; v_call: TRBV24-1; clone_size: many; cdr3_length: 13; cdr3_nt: TGTGCCACCGCCCGGGACCATCCCGTTGAGCAGTTCTTC; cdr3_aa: CATARDHPVEQFF
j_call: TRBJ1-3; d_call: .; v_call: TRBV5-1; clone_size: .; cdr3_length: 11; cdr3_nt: TGCGCCAGCAGCTTCCGAAACACCATATATTTT; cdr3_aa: CASSFRNTIYF
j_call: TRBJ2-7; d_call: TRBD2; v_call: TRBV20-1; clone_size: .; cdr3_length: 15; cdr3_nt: TGCAGTGCTAGAGTACCGGGACTAGCGTCCAACGAGCAGTACTTC; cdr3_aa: CSARVPGLASNEQYF
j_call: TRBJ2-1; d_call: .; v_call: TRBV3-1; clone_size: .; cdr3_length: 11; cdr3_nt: TGTGCCAGCCTGGGTGGGCACCAGCAGTTCTTC; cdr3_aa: CASLGGHQQFF
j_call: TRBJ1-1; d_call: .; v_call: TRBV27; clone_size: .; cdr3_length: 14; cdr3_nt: TGTGCCAGCAGTTTCTCCCGCCGGGACCCATCGGCTTTCTTT; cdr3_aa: CASSFSRRDPSAFF
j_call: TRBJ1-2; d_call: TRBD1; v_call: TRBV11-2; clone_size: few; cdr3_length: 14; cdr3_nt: TGTGCCAGCAGCCTACAGGGGGCGCGGAATGGCTACACCTTC; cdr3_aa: CASSLQGARNGYTF
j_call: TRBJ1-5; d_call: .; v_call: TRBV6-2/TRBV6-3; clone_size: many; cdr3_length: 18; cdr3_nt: TGTGCCAGCAGTAAAGATTATCGGACAGCCAGGGGTTATCAGCCCCAGCATTTT; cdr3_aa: CASSKDYRTARGYQPQHF
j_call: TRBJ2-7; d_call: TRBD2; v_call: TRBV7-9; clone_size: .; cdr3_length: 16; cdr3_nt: TGTGCCAGCAGCTCACATACTAGCGCACCTTCCTACGAGCAGTACTTC; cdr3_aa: CASSSHTSAPSYEQYF
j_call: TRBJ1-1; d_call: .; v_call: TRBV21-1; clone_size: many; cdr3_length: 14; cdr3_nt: TGTGCCAGCAGCAAAGTGAACATCCACACTGAAGCTTTCTTT; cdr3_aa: CASSKVNIHTEAFF
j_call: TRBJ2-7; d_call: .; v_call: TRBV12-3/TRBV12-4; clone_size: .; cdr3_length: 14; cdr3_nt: TGTGCCAGCAGTTATGGGGGGACACCCTACGAGCAGTACTTC; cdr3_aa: CASSYGGTPYEQYF
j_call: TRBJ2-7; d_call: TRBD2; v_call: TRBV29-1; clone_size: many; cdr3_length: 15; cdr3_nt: TGCAGCGTTGAATCCCCCCGGACTAGTTCCTACGAGCAGTACTTC; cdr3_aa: CSVESPRTSSYEQYF
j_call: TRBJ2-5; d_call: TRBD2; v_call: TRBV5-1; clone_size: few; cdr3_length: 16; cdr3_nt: TGCGCCAGCAGCTTGGGTAGCGGGATTAACCAAGAGACCCAGTACTTC; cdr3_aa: CASSLGSGINQETQYF
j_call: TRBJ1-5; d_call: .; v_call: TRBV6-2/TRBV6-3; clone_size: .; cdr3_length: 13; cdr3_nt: TGTGCCAGCAGTTACGACACTAATCAGCCCCAGCATTTT; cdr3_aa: CASSYDTNQPQHF
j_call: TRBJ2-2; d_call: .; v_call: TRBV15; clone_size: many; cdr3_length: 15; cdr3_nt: TGTGCCACAAAGCAGGGACCTTCCGGGCCCGGGGAGCTGTTTTTT; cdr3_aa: CATKQGPSGPGELFF
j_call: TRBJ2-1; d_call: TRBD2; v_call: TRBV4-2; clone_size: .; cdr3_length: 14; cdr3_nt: TGTGCCAGCAGCCCGGGACTAGGGGTCAATGAGCAGTTCTTC; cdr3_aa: CASSPGLGVNEQFF
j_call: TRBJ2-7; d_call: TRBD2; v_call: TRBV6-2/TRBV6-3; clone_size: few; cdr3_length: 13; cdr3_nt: TGTGCCAGCACGGGGGGGGCGAGTTACGAGCAGTACTTC; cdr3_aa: CASTGGASYEQYF
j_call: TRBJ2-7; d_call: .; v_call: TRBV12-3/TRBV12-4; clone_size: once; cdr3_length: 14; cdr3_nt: TGTGCCAGCACCTCCACGGGACTTACCTACGAGCAGTACTTC; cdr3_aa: CASTSTGLTYEQYF
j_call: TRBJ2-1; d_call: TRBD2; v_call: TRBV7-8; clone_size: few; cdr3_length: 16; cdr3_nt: TGTGCCAGCAGCTTACGGACTAGCGGGGGTACGAATGAGCAGTTCTTC; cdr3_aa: CASSLRTSGGTNEQFF
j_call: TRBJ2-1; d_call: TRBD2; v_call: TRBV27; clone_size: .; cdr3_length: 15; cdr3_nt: TGTGCCAGCAGTTTCGGGACTAGCGGGACGAATGAGCAGTTCTTC; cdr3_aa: CASSFGTSGTNEQFF
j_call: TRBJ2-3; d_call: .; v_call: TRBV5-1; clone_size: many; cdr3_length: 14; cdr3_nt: TGCGCCAGCAGCTTGGTTTCGGGCCCAGATACGCAGTATTTT; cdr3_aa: CASSLVSGPDTQYF
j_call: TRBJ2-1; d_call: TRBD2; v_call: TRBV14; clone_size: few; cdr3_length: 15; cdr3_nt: TGTGCCAGCAGCCCCCAACTAGCGGGTTACAATGAGCAGTTCTTC; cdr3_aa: CASSPQLAGYNEQFF
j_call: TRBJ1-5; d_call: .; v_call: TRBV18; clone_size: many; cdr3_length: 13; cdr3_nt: TGTGCCAGCTCACGGGGGGGCGATCAGCCCCAGCATTTT; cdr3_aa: CASSRGGDQPQHF
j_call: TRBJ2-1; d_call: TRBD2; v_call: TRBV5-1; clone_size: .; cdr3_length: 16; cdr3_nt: TGCGCCAGCAGTGGTGGGAGGGATAACTCCTACAATGAGCAGTTCTTC; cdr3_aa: CASSGGRDNSYNEQFF
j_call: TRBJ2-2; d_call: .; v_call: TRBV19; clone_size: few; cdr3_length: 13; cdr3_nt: TGTGCCAGTAACCCCAGGAACACCGGGGAGCTGTTTTTT; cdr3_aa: CASNPRNTGELFF
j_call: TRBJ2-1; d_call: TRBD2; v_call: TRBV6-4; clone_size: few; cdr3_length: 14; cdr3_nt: TGTGCCAGCAGTGAAAGCGGGGCTTACAATGAGCAGTTCTTC; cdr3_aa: CASSESGAYNEQFF